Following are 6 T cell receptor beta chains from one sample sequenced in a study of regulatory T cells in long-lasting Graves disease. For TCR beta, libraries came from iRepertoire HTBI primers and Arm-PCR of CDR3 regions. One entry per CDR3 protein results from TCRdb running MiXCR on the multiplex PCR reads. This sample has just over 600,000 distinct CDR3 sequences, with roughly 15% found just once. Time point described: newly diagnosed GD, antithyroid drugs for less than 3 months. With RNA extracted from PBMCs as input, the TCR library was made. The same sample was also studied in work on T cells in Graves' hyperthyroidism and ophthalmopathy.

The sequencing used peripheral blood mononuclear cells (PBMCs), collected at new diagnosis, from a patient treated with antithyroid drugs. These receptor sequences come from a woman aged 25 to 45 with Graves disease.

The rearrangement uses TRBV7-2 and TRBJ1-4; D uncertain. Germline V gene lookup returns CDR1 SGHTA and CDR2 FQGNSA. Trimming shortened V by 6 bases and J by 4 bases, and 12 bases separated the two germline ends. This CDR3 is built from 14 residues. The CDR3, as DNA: TGTGCCAGCAGTAGACGAGGGATTAATGAAAAACTGTTTTTT. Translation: CASSRRGINEKLFF.

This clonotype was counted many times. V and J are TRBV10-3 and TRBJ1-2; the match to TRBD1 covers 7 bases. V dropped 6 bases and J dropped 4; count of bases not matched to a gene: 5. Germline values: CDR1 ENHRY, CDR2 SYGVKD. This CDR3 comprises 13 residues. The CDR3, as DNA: TGTGCCATCAGGAGACAGGGAGGCTATGGCTACACCTTC. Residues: CAIRRQGGYGYTF.

The CDR3 is CASSLGTGQTSYEQYF. As DNA, the CDR3 is TGTGCCAGCAGTTTGGGGACAGGTCAAACCTCCTACGAGCAGTACTTC. The rearrangement joins TRBV28 to TRBJ2-7; TRBD1 matches 8 bases. The CDR3 is 16 residues long. Germline lookup yields CDR1 MDHEN and CDR2 SYDVKM. V lost 3 bases and J lost 0; bases outside the gene matches: 7.

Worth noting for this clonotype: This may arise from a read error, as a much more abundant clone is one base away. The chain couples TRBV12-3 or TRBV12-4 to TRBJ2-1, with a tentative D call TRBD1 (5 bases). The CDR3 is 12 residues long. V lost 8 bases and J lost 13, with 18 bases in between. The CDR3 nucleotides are TGTGCCAGCCACCACGAAGGGGCTGATCAGTTCTTC. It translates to CASHHEGADQFF.

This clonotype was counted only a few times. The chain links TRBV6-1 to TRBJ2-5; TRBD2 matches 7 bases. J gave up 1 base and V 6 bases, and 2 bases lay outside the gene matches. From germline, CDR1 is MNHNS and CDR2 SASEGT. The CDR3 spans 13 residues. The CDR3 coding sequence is TGTGCCAGCAGGGGACTATCCCAAGAGACCCAGTACTTC. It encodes CASRGLSQETQYF.

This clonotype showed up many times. The CDR3: CASSERDLHEQYF. In DNA, the CDR3 is TGTGCCAGCAGTGAGCGGGACCTCCACGAGCAGTACTTC. The chain combines TRBV2 with TRBJ2-7; TRBD2 might be the D (6 bases). The CDR3 totals 13 residues. V lost 3 bases, J lost 5 bases, and 11 bases lay in between. Germline loops: CDR1 SNHLY, CDR2 FYNNEI.